The present T cell receptor beta chain was sequenced within a study of T cell responses to AZD1222 COVID-19 vaccine. Across the whole study: Timing groups of about 4 and about 12 weeks for second doses were pooled.

Germline V gene sequence: CDR1 MDHEN, CDR2 SYDVKM. This CDR3 contains 14 residues. Trimming left V 6 bases short and J 2 bases short, with 14 bases between. The sample holds a few counts of this clone. No antigen is known for it. Points from the study as a whole: Seropositive status at baseline applied to only a handful of AZD1222 recipients. Increases in Spike-specific TCR breadth and depth were seen after two AZD1222 doses.

Using immunoSEQ multiplex PCR, the repertoire was profiled, and TCRdb retains in-frame clones only, with some absent. The sample carries around 66,000 clones, over 75% recorded once. The sequencing here drew on peripheral blood, taken on day 0 of AZD1222 vaccination. V is TRBV28 and J is TRBJ2-7; a weak D match, TRBD1 (5 bases). This receptor was identified in an adult in good health. The CDR3 loop is CASRPAGNPYEQYF. In nucleotides, the CDR3 is TGTGCCAGCAGGCCTGCAGGGAATCCCTACGAGCAGTACTTC.